These 26 T cell receptor beta chains were sequenced from one sample in a study of control samples from healthy donors and cancer patients. The assay was immunoSEQ multiplex PCR, and TCRdb's table has in-frame clones only and misses some. The sample contains about 80,000 clones, roughly 89% of which appear only once. Material for sequencing was blood. The receptors shown here come from a man aged 50 to 59 in good health.

The V and J genes are TRBV2 and TRBJ2-1, with D perhaps TRBD2 (6 bases). Trimming stripped 4 bases from V and 8 bases from J, with 9 bases between. The CDR3 has 12 amino acids. The germline V gene has CDR1 SNHLY and CDR2 FYNNEI. This CDR3 is CASSGGVDEQFF. The CDR3 DNA is TGTGCCAGCAGTGGGGGGGTCGATGAGCAGTTCTTC.

V is TRBV10-3 and J is TRBJ1-6; D unclear. The CDR3 length is 13 residues. With 2 bases removed from V and 8 bases from J, the gap between germline ends came to 7 bases. Germline V CDR1 and CDR2: ENHRY, SYGVKD. DNA of the CDR3: TGTGCCATCAGTGAGATAGGAGATTCACCCCTCCACTTT. Translation gives CAISEIGDSPLHF.

The chain joins TRBV3-1 (or the pseudogene TRBV3-2) to TRBJ1-1, with unresolved D. Trimming pared 1 base from V and 5 bases from J, leaving 14 bases between. The V gene's germline CDR1 is LGHDT and CDR2 YNNKEL (reference sequence). This CDR3 is built from 15 residues. DNA for the CDR3: TGTGCCAGCAGCCAAGGTGTGTCATCGGGTACTGAAGCTTTCTTT. Its protein is CASSQGVSSGTEAFF.

In this sample, this clone turned up a few times. The V gene is TRBV10-1, the J gene TRBJ1-5, with D perhaps matching TRBD1 (6 bases). V dropped 5 bases and J dropped 7 bases, with 12 bases sitting between them. CDR3 length: 13 amino acids. Germline V gene lookup returns CDR1 WNHNN and CDR2 SYGVQD (reference sequence). CDR3 nucleotides: TGCGCCAGCAGTCCGAACAGGGTCCAGCCCCAGCATTTT. The encoded protein is CASSPNRVQPQHF.

V is TRBV7-9 and J is TRBJ1-3; TRBD1 is a possible D gene (6 bases). V was clipped by 5 bases and J by 0 bases, with 14 bases between them. CDR3 length equals 16 residues. Germline V gives CDR1 SEHNR, CDR2 FQNEAQ (reference sequence). The CDR3 reads CASSGQGLYSGNTIYF. In DNA form, the CDR3 reads TGTGCCAGCAGCGGTCAGGGGCTATACTCTGGAAACACCATATATTTT. Looking up the rest from reference TRBV7-9 and TRBJ1-3 gives the full variable domain: DTGVSQNPRHKITKRGQNVTFRCDPISEHNRLYWYRQTLGQGPEFLTYFQNEAQLEKSRLLSDRFSAERPKGSFSTLEIQRTEQGDSAMYLCASSGQGLYSGNTIYFGEGSWLTVV.

The CDR3 reads CASRGTSWGEQYF. DNA of the CDR3: TGTGCCAGTAGAGGGACTAGCTGGGGCGAGCAGTACTTC. The rearrangement links TRBV19 to TRBJ2-7; 9 nucleotides align to TRBD2. The CDR3 covers 13 residues. Germline-derived CDR1 and CDR2 are LNHDA and SQIVND (reference sequence). J was trimmed by 6 bases and V by 6 bases; bases with no gene match: 6. Looking up the rest from reference TRBV19 and TRBJ2-7 gives the full variable domain: DGGITQSPKYLFRKEGQNVTLSCEQNLNHDAMYWYRQDPGQGLRLIYYSQIVNDFQKGDIAEGYSVSREKKESFPLTVTSAQKNPTAFYLCASRGTSWGEQYFGPGTRLTVT.

The chain is built from TRBV7-8 and TRBJ1-5, with D perhaps matching TRBD1 (5 bases). The germline V and J ends were trimmed by 4 bases and 3 bases, with 13 bases remaining between them. This CDR3 is 15 amino acids long. The V gene's germline CDR1 is SGHVS and CDR2 FQNEAQ. CDR3: CASSYGTQPNQPQHF. The CDR3 nucleotides read TGTGCCAGCAGCTATGGGACTCAACCCAATCAGCCCCAGCATTTT.

This chain links TRBV29-1 with TRBJ2-3; 9 nucleotides match TRBD1. CDR1 is SQVTM and CDR2 is ANQGSEA in the germline V gene. The trim removed 7 bases at V and 7 bases at J, leaving 12 bases unmatched. The length of the CDR3 is 14 residues. The CDR3 region is CSAKGTGFIYTQYF. For the CDR3, the DNA is TGCAGCGCCAAGGGGACAGGGTTCATATATACGCAGTATTTT.

CDR3 sequence (DNA): TGCGCCAGCAGCTTCGGGACGGCTGGCTCCTACGAGCAGTACTTC. Protein sequence: CASSFGTAGSYEQYF. The rearrangement links TRBV5-1 to TRBJ2-7; either TRBD1 or TRBD2 may supply D (5 bases each). CDR3 length: 15 residues. V shed 2 bases and J shed 0 bases, with 12 bases lying between them. CDR1 is SGHRS, CDR2 YFSETQ, per germline.

The chain combines TRBV19 with TRBJ1-1, with 9 bases lining up with TRBD1. Germline-derived CDR1 and CDR2 are LNHDA and SQIVND (reference sequence). This CDR3 has 13 amino acids. Trimming took 8 bases from V and 11 from J; bases not matched to a gene: 12. For the CDR3, the DNA is TGTGCCAGTCGGAGGACAGGGGAAAGTACGGCTTTCTTT. Amino acid sequence: CASRRTGESTAFF.

V is TRBV24-1 and J is TRBJ1-1, with 7 bases lining up with TRBD1. The trim removed 6 bases at V and 4 bases at J, leaving 4 bases unmatched. Germline V gene data show CDR1 as KGHDR and CDR2 as SFDVKD. The CDR3 is made up of 13 amino acids. The DNA of the CDR3 is TGTGCCACCAGTTTCCAGGGGGGCACTGAAGCTTTCTTT. This codes for CATSFQGGTEAFF.

The J gene is TRBJ1-2, the V gene TRBV28; maybe TRBD1 (5 bases). CDR1 is MDHEN, CDR2 SYDVKM, per germline. There are 14 residues in the CDR3. Trimming removed 8 bases from V and 1 base from J, with 14 bases in between. In nucleotides, the CDR3 is TGTGCCAGCTCTTCCTTGGGGGATAACTATGGCTACACCTTC. The encoded protein is CASSSLGDNYGYTF.

The chain is built from TRBV5-1 and TRBJ2-1, with TRBD2 matching 9 bases. This CDR3 has 18 amino acids. The ends lost 4 bases at V and 4 bases at J; junction bases unmatched: 15. Germline CDR1 SGHRS, CDR2 YFSETQ. This CDR3 is CASSEAGTGGGAYNEQFF. The CDR3 DNA reads TGCGCCAGCAGCGAAGCCGGGACTGGCGGGGGGGCATACAATGAGCAGTTCTTC.

In its sample, this clone is medium-sized. This chain links TRBV5-1 with TRBJ1-1, with D uncertain. Germline V gives CDR1 SGHRS, CDR2 YFSETQ. Trimming pared 0 bases from V and 0 bases from J, leaving 9 bases between. There are 15 residues in the CDR3. The CDR3 loop reads CASSLEQVMNTEAFF. The CDR3 coding sequence is TGCGCCAGCAGCTTGGAGCAGGTTATGAACACTGAAGCTTTCTTT.

This chain uses TRBV6-6 with TRBJ1-6; TRBD1 matches at 7 bases. From germline, CDR1 is MNHNY and CDR2 SVGAGI (reference sequence). V was pared by 6 bases and J by 11 bases, with 4 bases of the junction left unmatched. The CDR3 extends over 12 amino acids. CDR3 region: CASRPGQTPLHF. The CDR3 DNA is TGTGCCAGCAGGCCGGGACAGACACCCCTCCACTTT.

The chain is built from TRBV25-1 and TRBJ2-7; D uncertain. The V gene's germline CDR1 is MGHDK and CDR2 SYGVNS. This CDR3 spans 13 amino acids. Deletions cut 5 bases from V and 6 bases from J, with 14 bases between. CDR3 nucleotide sequence: TGTGCCAGCAGTCGATTGGCGTACTCCGAGCAGTACTTC. It codes for CASSRLAYSEQYF.

This clone has more than one count but fewer than ten. The genes are TRBV19 and TRBJ2-3; D unclear. Trimming shortened V by 5 bases and J by 5 bases, and 11 bases separated the two germline ends. Germline CDR1 reads LNHDA; CDR2 reads SQIVND (reference sequence). CDR3 length: 13 amino acids. CDR3 region: CASSLAQGDTQYF. CDR3 DNA: TGTGCCAGTAGTTTAGCACAAGGAGATACGCAGTATTTT.

The chain has TRBV6-6 and TRBJ1-2; D gene unclear. This CDR3 contains 12 residues. Between the trimmed V and J ends, which lost 7 bases and 0 bases, there was a span of 6 bases. CDR1 and CDR2 from the germline V gene are MNHNY and SVGAGI (reference sequence). CDR3: CASMNSNYGYTF. For the CDR3, the DNA is TGTGCCAGCATGAATTCTAACTATGGCTACACCTTC.

The rearrangement joins TRBV20-1 to TRBJ1-6, with D possibly TRBD1 on 5 matching bases. Germline V gene sequence: CDR1 DFQATT, CDR2 SNEGSKA (reference sequence). The ends were cut back, 4 bases at V and 15 bases at J, with 13 bases in the middle. CDR3 length equals 11 residues. CDR3 protein: CSATDRRGLHF. In DNA form, the CDR3 reads TGCAGTGCTACCGACAGACGGGGCCTCCACTTT.

This clone was seen a single time. This chain connects TRBV19 to TRBJ2-4, with 12 bases aligning to TRBD1. V lost 5 bases to trimming and J lost 8 bases; unmatched junction nucleotides: 7. CDR3 length equals 15 residues. Per the germline V gene, CDR1 is LNHDA and CDR2 is SQIVND (reference sequence). In DNA form, the CDR3 reads TGTGCCAGTAGTCAGGGACAGGGGGCTCCGGACATTCAGTACTTC. Translating gives CASSQGQGAPDIQYF.

The chain has TRBV20-1 and TRBJ1-2; no definite D call. The CDR3 totals 12 residues. CDR1 and CDR2 (germline): DFQATT, SNEGSKA (reference sequence). The germline V and J ends were trimmed by 3 bases and 9 bases, with 14 bases remaining between them. This chain's CDR3 is CSASTPGGSYTF. The DNA of the CDR3 is TGCAGTGCTAGTACCCCAGGTGGGAGCTACACCTTC.

The sample holds a few counts of this clone. The rearrangement joins TRBV5-1 to TRBJ1-2; D is unresolved. V shed 0 bases and J shed 2 bases, with 8 bases lying between them. The CDR3 is 14 amino acids. CDR1 SGHRS and CDR2 YFSETQ come from the germline V gene. CDR3 sequence: CASSLVPENYGYTF. The CDR3 coding sequence is TGCGCCAGCAGCTTGGTCCCGGAGAACTATGGCTACACCTTC.

This clone was detected a few times. The chain recombines TRBV9 with TRBJ1-3, with unresolved D. CDR3 length: 14 amino acids. V was pared by 4 bases and J by 0 bases, with 8 bases between. Germline V gene data show CDR1 as SGDLS and CDR2 as YYNGEE. CDR3 sequence reads: CASSQQGSGNTIYF. The CDR3, as DNA: TGTGCCAGCAGCCAACAAGGCTCTGGAAACACCATATATTTT.

This rearrangement joins TRBV2 to TRBJ1-5, with TRBD1 as a possible D gene (5 bases). Trimming removed 3 bases from V and 4 bases from J, with 10 bases in between. The CDR3 has 14 residues. In germline, CDR1 is SNHLY, CDR2 FYNNEI. The CDR3 DNA follows: TGTGCCAGCAGTGATCCAGGGCCGAATCAGCCCCAGCATTTT. Translated, it gives CASSDPGPNQPQHF.

The chain combines TRBV2 with TRBJ1-5, with TRBD1 as a possible D gene (5 bases). Germline loops: CDR1 SNHLY, CDR2 FYNNEI. This CDR3 spans 15 amino acids. The V gene lost 6 bases and the J gene lost 4 bases, with 16 bases spanning the gap. In nucleotides, the CDR3 is TGTGCCAGCAGCTCAGACAGCGTCCCAAATCAGCCCCAGCATTTT. Encoded protein: CASSSDSVPNQPQHF.

V gene TRBV30 combines with J gene TRBJ1-1; no firm D call. The V end lost 2 bases, the J end lost 3 bases, and 10 bases lay between the germline ends. Germline CDR1 GTSNPN, CDR2 SVGIG (reference sequence). The CDR3 has 13 residues. The CDR3 sequence is CAWSLGRHTEAFF. The CDR3 nucleotides read TGTGCCTGGAGTCTAGGACGGCACACTGAAGCTTTCTTT.